This TCR beta chain was sequenced during a study of T cell repertoires in cytomegalovirus infection. TCRdb reanalysed the reads using MiXCR and keeps one entry per CDR3 protein. The sample carries 300,000 or so distinct CDR3 sequences, about 25% recorded once. Trimming stripped 3 bases from V and 5 bases from J, with 10 bases between. The CDR3 contains 14 residues. The germline V gene encodes CDR1 SGHTA and CDR2 FQGNSA. In this sample, this clonotype turned up a few times. The antigen remains unidentified. The TCR was taken from a human donor in good health (CMV status not recorded). Some clones in this sample may be carry-over from other donors' samples. This chain joins TRBV7-2 and TRBJ1-4; no clear D gene. Specimen: cultured PBMCs, collected from culture after CMV antigen stimulation. CDR3 nucleotide sequence: TGTGCCAGCAGCTTCTCCCGAGGGAATGAAAAACTGTTTTTT. It translates to CASSFSRGNEKLFF.